The 13 T cell receptor beta chains below come from one sample, sequenced in a study of regulatory T cells in long-lasting Graves disease. With iRepertoire HTBI primers and Arm-PCR of CDR3 regions, TCR beta libraries were built. Via MiXCR, TCRdb re-called the multiplex PCR reads, giving one row per CDR3 protein. Found here are hundreds of thousands of distinct CDR3 sequences, 16% of them singletons; the top ten hold about 27%. Time point of the sample: newly diagnosed GD, antithyroid drugs for less than 3 months. PBMC RNA was the source of the TCR library. Another study also made use of these data, one on T cells in Graves' hyperthyroidism and ophthalmopathy.

The sequences come from peripheral blood mononuclear cells (PBMCs), collected at new diagnosis, from a patient treated with antithyroid drugs. The receptors shown here come from a man aged 40-49 years with Graves disease.

There are many counts of this clonotype. The chain employs TRBV28 and TRBJ2-1, with 9 bases identical to TRBD2. Germline V CDR1 and CDR2: MDHEN, SYDVKM. The length of the CDR3 is 15 residues. The J segment lost 9 bases and the V segment lost 5 bases, leaving 11 bases of the junction unmatched. The CDR3 here is CASSPSGVDWAEQFF. The CDR3 DNA sequence: TGTGCCAGCAGTCCTAGCGGGGTCGATTGGGCTGAGCAGTTCTTC.

In its sample, this clonotype was seen many times. The rearrangement uses TRBV5-1 and TRBJ1-6; 7 bases line up with TRBD1. J was trimmed by 7 bases and V by 2 bases; bases with no gene match: 6. The CDR3 spans 15 residues. The V gene's germline CDR1 is SGHRS and CDR2 YFSETQ. The CDR3 region has the DNA TGCGCCAGCAGCTTTGGTACAGGGGACAATTCACCCCTCCACTTT. This sequence encodes CASSFGTGDNSPLHF.

Ten or more counts support this clonotype. The chain combines TRBV7-9 with TRBJ1-1; D remains ambiguous. CDR1 is SEHNR and CDR2 is FQNEAQ in the germline V gene (reference sequence). The CDR3 extends over 12 amino acids. V was clipped by 0 bases and J by 5 bases, with 4 bases between them. The CDR3 coding sequence is TGTGCCAGCAGCTTAGCAATTACTGAAGCTTTCTTT. It specifies CASSLAITEAFF. Filled out from reference TRBV7-9 and TRBJ1-1, the complete variable domain reads DTGVSQNPRHKITKRGQNVTFRCDPISEHNRLYWYRQTLGQGPEFLTYFQNEAQLEKSRLLSDRFSAERPKGSFSTLEIQRTEQGDSAMYLCASSLAITEAFFGQGTRLTVV.

Ten or more counts support this clonotype. The rearrangement joins TRBV20-1 to TRBJ1-1; TRBD1 is a possible D gene (5 bases). CDR3 length: 12 residues. Between the trimmed V and J ends, which lost 6 bases and 0 bases, there was a span of 8 bases. Germline CDR1 is DFQATT and CDR2 is SNEGSKA (reference sequence). The chain's CDR3 is CSATEMNTEAFF. The CDR3 region has the DNA TGCAGTGCGACAGAGATGAACACTGAAGCTTTCTTT.

This clonotype was seen repeatedly, ten times or more. The chain joins TRBV28 to TRBJ1-1, with unresolved D. Trimming removed 7 bases from V and 0 bases from J, with 9 bases in between. Germline CDR1 reads MDHEN; CDR2 reads SYDVKM. This CDR3 spans 13 amino acids. CDR3 bases: TGTGCCAGCACCGCCGGGCTGAACACTGAAGCTTTCTTT. It yields the protein CASTAGLNTEAFF.

This clonotype has a count of ten or more. Here the CDR3 reads CASTAGVYEQYF. CDR3 in DNA: TGTGCCAGCACAGCGGGGGTCTACGAGCAGTACTTC. V gene TRBV12-3 or TRBV12-4 combines with J gene TRBJ2-7, with 8 bases identical to TRBD2. The CDR3 extends over 12 amino acids. Trimming at V came to 7 bases and at J to 3 bases, leaving 2 bases not matched to a gene.

This clonotype was recorded at least ten times. J is TRBJ2-1 and V is TRBV6-2 or TRBV6-3; TRBD1 might be the D (5 bases). This CDR3 is built from 14 residues. The germline V gene encodes CDR1 MNHEY and CDR2 SVGEGT. V lost 2 bases and J 0 bases, leaving 5 bases between the germline ends. This CDR3 is CASSYDSSYNEQFF. The CDR3 DNA sequence: TGTGCCAGCAGTTACGACAGCTCCTACAATGAGCAGTTCTTC.

This clonotype was found many times. The chain recombines TRBV30 with TRBJ1-5; D is unresolved. V was trimmed by 4 bases and J by 2 bases, leaving 6 bases between them. Germline CDR1 GTSNPN, CDR2 SVGIG (reference sequence). The CDR3 totals 12 residues. The CDR3 DNA is TGTGCCTGGAACAGAGGCAATCAGCCCCAGCATTTT. It encodes CAWNRGNQPQHF.

J is TRBJ2-3 and V is TRBV28, with D unclear. The CDR3 has 14 residues. V lost 0 bases and J 4 bases, leaving 8 bases between the germline ends. CDR1 and CDR2 (germline): MDHEN, SYDVKM. CDR3 coding DNA: TGTGCCAGCAGTTTATGGACTGCCGCAGATACGCAGTATTTT. Amino acid sequence: CASSLWTAADTQYF.

The chain employs TRBV11-3 and TRBJ2-5; 7 bases line up with TRBD2. The CDR3 has 15 amino acids. The germline V gene encodes CDR1 SGHNT and CDR2 YENEEA. V shed 3 bases and J 1 base; nucleotides not matched to a gene: 5. CDR3 sequence: CASSFRAGSQETQYF. In DNA form, the CDR3 reads TGTGCCAGCAGCTTCCGAGCGGGGAGCCAAGAGACCCAGTACTTC. The full variable domain, its missing parts supplied by reference TRBV11-3 and TRBJ2-5, is EAGVVQSPRYKIIEKKQPVAFWCNPISGHNTLYWYLQNLGQGPELLIRYENEEAVDDSQLPKDRFSAERLKGVDSTLKIQPAELGDSAVYLCASSFRAGSQETQYFGPGTRLLVL.

This clonotype was found many times. The rearrangement uses TRBV3-1 and TRBJ2-7; D not certain. CDR1 is LGHDT, CDR2 YNNKEL, per germline (reference sequence). There are 12 residues in the CDR3. The V end was cut by 1 base, the J end by 3 bases, with 4 bases between. This chain's CDR3 is CASSQASYEQYF. For the CDR3, the DNA is TGTGCCAGCAGCCAAGCTAGCTACGAGCAGTACTTC.

This clonotype was recorded at least ten times. The V and J genes are TRBV5-1 and TRBJ2-1, with 13 bases aligning to TRBD2. Trimming at V came to 3 bases and at J to 5 bases, leaving 5 bases not matched to a gene. The CDR3 covers 16 residues. Per the germline V gene, CDR1 is SGHRS and CDR2 is YFSETQ. The CDR3 is CASSSGLAGAHNEQFF. As DNA, the CDR3 is TGCGCCAGCAGCTCAGGACTAGCGGGAGCCCACAATGAGCAGTTCTTC.

Many counts were recorded for this clonotype. The rearrangement links TRBV7-2 to TRBJ2-7; D possibly corresponds to TRBD1 (5 bases). V dropped 2 bases and J dropped 6 bases, with 11 bases sitting between them. This CDR3 region has 13 residues. Germline lookup yields CDR1 SGHTA and CDR2 FQGNSA. In nucleotides, the CDR3 is TGTGCCAGCAGCTTACAGGGTCCCGCCGAGCAGTACTTC. Amino acid sequence: CASSLQGPAEQYF. The full variable domain, rest sourced from reference TRBV7-2 and TRBJ2-7, is GAGVSQSPSNKVTEKGKDVELRCDPISGHTALYWYRQSLGQGLEFLIYFQGNSAPDKSGLPSDRFSAERTGGSVSTLTIQRTQQEDSAVYLCASSLQGPAEQYFGPGTRLTVT.